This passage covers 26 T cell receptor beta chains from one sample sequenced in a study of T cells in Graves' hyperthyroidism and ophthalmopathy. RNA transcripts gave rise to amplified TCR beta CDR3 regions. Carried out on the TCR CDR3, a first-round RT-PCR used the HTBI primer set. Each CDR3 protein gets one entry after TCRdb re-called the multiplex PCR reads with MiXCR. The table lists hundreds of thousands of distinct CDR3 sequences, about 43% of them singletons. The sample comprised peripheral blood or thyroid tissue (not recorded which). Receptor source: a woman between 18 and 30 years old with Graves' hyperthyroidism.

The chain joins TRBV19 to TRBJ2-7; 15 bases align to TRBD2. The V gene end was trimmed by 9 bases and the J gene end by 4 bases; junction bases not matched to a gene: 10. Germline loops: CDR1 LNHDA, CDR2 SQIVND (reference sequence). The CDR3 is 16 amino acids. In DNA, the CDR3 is TGTGCCAGCAGACCGGGACTAGCGGGAGGAGGTTACGAGCAGTACTTC. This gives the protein CASRPGLAGGGYEQYF.

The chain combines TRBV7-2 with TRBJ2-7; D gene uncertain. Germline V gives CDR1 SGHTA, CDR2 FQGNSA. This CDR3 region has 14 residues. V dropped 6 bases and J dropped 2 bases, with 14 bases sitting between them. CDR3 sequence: CASRSPRATYEQYF. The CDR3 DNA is TGTGCCAGCAGGTCCCCTAGGGCCACCTACGAGCAGTACTTC.

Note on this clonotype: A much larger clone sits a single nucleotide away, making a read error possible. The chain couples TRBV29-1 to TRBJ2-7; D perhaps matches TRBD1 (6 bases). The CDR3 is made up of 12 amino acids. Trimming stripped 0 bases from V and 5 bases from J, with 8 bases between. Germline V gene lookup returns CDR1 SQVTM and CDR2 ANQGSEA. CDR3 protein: CSVEEGADEQYF. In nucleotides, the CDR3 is TGCAGCGTTGAAGAGGGGGCTGACGAGCAGTACTTC.

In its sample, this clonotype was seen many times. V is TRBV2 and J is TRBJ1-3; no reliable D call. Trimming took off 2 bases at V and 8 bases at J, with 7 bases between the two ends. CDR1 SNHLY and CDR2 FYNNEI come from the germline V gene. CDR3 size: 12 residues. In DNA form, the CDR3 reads TGTGCCAGCAGTGAAAGTATTTACACCATATATTTT. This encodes CASSESIYTIYF.

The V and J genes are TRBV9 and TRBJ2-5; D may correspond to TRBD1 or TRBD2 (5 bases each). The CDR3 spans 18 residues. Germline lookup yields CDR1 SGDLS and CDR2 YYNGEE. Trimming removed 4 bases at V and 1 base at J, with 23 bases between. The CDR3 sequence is CASSQDSPAVGGQETQYF. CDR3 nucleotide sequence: TGTGCCAGCAGCCAAGATAGTCCGGCAGTTGGGGGCCAAGAGACCCAGTACTTC.

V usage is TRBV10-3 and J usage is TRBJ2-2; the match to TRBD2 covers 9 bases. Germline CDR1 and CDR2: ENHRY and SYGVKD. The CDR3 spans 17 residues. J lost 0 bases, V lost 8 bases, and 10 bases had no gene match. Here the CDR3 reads CAIGRSGRSANTGELFF. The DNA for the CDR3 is TGTGCCATCGGTCGCAGCGGGAGGTCCGCGAACACCGGGGAGCTGTTTTTT.

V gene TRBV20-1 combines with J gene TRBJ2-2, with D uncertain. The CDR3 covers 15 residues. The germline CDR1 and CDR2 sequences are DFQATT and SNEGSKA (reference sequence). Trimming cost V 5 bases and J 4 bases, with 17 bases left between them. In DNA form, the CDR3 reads TGCAGTGCTTCCACCGGCACCTATGGCACCGGGGAGCTGTTTTTT. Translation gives CSASTGTYGTGELFF.

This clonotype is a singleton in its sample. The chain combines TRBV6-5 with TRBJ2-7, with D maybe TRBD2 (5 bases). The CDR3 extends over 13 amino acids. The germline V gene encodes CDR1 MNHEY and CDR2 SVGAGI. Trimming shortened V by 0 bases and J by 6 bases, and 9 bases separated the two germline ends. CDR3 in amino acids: CASSYSEELEQYF. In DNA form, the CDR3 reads TGTGCCAGCAGTTACTCGGAGGAACTCGAGCAGTACTTC.

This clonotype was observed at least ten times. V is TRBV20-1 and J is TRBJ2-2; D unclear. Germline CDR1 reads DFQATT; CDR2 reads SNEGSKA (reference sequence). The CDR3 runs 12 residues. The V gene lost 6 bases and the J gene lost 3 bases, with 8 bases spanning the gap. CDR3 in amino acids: CSAAPDTGELFF. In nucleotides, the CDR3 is TGCAGTGCAGCGCCTGACACCGGGGAGCTGTTTTTT.

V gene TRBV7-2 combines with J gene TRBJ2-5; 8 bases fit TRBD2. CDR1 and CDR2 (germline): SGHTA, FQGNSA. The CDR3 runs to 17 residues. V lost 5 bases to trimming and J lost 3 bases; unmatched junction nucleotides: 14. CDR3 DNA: TGTGCCAGCAGCCAAGGAACGGAAGCGGGAGTGAAAGAGACCCAGTACTTC. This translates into CASSQGTEAGVKETQYF.

The CDR3 DNA follows: TGCAGCGTTGAGGGGGACAGGGGTGACACCGGGGAGCTGTTTTTT. It yields the protein CSVEGDRGDTGELFF. This rearrangement joins TRBV29-1 to TRBJ2-2, with TRBD1 matching over 10 bases. This CDR3 has 15 amino acids. Losses at the gene ends were 3 bases for V and 3 bases for J; bases not matched to a gene: 4. The V gene's germline CDR1 is SQVTM and CDR2 ANQGSEA.

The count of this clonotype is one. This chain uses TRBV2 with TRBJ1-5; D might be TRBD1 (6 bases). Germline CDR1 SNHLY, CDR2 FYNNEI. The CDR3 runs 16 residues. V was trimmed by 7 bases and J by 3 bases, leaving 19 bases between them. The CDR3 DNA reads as TGTGCCAGCACCATTTCCAGGACAGTCTTCAATCAGCCCCAGCATTTT. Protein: CASTISRTVFNQPQHF.

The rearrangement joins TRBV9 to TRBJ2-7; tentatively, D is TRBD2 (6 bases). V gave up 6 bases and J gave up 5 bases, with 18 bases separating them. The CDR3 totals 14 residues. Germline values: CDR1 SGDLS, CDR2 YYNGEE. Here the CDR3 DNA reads TGTGCCAGCATCCGGTCGGGGGTTAACAACGAGCAGTACTTC. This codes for CASIRSGVNNEQYF.

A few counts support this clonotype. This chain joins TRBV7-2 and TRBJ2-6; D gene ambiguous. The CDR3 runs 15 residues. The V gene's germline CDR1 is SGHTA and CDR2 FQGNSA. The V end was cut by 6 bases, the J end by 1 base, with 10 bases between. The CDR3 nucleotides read TGTGCCAGCAGACGGGTGGGGTCTGGGGCCAACGTCCTGACTTTC. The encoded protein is CASRRVGSGANVLTF. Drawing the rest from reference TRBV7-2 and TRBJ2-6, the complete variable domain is GAGVSQSPSNKVTEKGKDVELRCDPISGHTALYWYRQSLGQGLEFLIYFQGNSAPDKSGLPSDRFSAERTGGSVSTLTIQRTQQEDSAVYLCASRRVGSGANVLTFGAGSRLTVL.

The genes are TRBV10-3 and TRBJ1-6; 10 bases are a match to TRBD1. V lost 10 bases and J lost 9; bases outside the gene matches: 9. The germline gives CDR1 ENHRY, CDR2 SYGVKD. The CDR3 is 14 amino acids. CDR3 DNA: TGTGCCAGCTCTCACGACAGGGGGCTTTCACCCCTCCACTTT. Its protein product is CASSHDRGLSPLHF.

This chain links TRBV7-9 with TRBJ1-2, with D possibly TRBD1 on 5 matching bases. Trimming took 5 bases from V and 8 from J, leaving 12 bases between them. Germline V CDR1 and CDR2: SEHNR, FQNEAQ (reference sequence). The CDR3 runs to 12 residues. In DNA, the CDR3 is TGTGCCAGCAGCGACGGGGGGAAGGGCTACACCTTC. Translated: CASSDGGKGYTF.

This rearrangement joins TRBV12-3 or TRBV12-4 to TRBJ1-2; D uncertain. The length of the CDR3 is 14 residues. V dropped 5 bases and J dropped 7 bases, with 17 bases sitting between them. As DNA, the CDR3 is TGTGCCAGCAGTCCCCCGGGAAGGGCGCGTGGCTACACCTTC. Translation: CASSPPGRARGYTF.

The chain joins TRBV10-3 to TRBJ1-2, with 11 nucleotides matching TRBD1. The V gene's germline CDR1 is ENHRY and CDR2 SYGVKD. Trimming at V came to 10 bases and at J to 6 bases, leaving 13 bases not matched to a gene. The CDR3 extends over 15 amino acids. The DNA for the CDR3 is TGTGCCACCAAAAAGCCGGGACAGGGGGGAGATGGCTACACCTTC. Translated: CATKKPGQGGDGYTF.

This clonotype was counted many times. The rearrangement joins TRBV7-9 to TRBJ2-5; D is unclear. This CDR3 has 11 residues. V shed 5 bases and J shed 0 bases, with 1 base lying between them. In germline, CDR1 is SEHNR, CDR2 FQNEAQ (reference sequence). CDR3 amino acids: CASSDQETQYF. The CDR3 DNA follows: TGTGCCAGCAGCGACCAAGAGACCCAGTACTTC.

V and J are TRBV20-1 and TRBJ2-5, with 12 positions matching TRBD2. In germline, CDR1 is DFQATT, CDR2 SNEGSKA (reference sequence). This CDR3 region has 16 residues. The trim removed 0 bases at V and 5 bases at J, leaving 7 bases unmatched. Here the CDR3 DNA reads TGCAGTGCTAGAGACCCGCGCCTAGCGGGGGGGGAGACCCAGTACTTC. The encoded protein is CSARDPRLAGGETQYF.

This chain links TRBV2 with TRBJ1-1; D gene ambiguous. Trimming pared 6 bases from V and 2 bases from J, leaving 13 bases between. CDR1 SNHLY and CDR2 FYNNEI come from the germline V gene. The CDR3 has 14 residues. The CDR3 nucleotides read TGTGCCAGCAGCTACGAGGGAGAAAACACTGAAGCTTTCTTT. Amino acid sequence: CASSYEGENTEAFF.

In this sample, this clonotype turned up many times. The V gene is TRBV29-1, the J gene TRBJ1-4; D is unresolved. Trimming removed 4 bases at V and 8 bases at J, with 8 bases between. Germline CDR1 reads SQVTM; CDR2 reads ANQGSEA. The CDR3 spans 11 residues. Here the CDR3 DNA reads TGCAGCGTTGTGTTTGGGGAAAAACTGTTTTTT. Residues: CSVVFGEKLFF.

The CDR3 region has the DNA TGTGCCATCAGTGAGTCGGGGGGTGACGAAAAACTGTTTTTT. This translates into CAISESGGDEKLFF. V usage is TRBV10-3 and J usage is TRBJ1-4, with D possibly matching TRBD1 (5 bases). This CDR3 spans 14 amino acids. V was clipped by 0 bases and J by 8 bases, with 10 bases between them. CDR1 is ENHRY, CDR2 SYGVKD, per germline.

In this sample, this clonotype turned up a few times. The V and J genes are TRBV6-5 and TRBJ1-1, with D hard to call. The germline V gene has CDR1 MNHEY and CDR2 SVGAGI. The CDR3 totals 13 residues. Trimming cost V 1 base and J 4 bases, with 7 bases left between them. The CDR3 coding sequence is TGTGCCAGCAGTTACTTCGGGTCCACTGAAGCTTTCTTT. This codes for CASSYFGSTEAFF.

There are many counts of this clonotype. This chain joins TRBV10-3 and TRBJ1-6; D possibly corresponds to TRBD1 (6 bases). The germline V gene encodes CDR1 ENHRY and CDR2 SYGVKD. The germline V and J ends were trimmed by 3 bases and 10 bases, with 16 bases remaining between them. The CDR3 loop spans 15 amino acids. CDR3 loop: CAISDHLQGGSPLHF. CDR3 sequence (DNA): TGTGCCATCAGTGATCACCTACAGGGCGGGTCACCCCTCCACTTT.

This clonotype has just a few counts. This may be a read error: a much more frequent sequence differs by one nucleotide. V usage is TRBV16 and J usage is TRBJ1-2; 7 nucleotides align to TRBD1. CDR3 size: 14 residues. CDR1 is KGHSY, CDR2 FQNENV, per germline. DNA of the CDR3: TGCGCCAGCAGCTTGGGGGGGGACAGCACTCCGTACACCTTC. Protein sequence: CASSLGGDSTPYTF.